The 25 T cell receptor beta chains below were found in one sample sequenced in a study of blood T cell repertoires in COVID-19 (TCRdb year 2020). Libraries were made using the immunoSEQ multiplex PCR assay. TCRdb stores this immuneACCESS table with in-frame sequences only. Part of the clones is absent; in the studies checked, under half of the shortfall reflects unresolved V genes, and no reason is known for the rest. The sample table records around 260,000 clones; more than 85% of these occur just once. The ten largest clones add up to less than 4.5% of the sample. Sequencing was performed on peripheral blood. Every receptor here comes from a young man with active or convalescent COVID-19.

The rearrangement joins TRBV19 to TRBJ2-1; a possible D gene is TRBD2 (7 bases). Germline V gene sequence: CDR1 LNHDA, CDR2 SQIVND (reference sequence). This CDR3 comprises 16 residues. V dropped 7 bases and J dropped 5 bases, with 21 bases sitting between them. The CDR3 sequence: CASNPLWGGLDNEQFF. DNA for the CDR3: TGTGCCAGTAACCCCCTATGGGGGGGCTTGGACAATGAGCAGTTCTTC. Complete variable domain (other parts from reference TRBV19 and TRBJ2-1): DGGITQSPKYLFRKEGQNVTLSCEQNLNHDAMYWYRQDPGQGLRLIYYSQIVNDFQKGDIAEGYSVSREKKESFPLTVTSAQKNPTAFYLCASNPLWGGLDNEQFFGPGTRLTVL.

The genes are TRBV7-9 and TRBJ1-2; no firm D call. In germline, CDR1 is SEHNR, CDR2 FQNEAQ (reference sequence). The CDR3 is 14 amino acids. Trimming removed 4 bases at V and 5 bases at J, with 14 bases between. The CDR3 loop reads CASSSPWEVYGYTF. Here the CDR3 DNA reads TGTGCCAGCAGCTCTCCGTGGGAGGTGTATGGCTACACCTTC.

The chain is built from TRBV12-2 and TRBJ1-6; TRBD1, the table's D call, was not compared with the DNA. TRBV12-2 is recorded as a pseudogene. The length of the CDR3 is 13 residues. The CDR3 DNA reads TGTGCAAGTCCATATGACAGGGTCGGGCCCCTCCACTTT. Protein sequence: CASPYDRVGPLHF.

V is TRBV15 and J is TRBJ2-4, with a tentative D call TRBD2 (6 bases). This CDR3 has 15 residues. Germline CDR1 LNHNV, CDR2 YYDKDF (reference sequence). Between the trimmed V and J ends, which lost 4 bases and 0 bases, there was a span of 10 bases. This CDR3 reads CATSNSGIAKNIQYF. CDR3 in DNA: TGTGCCACCAGCAATAGCGGTATAGCCAAAAACATTCAGTACTTC.

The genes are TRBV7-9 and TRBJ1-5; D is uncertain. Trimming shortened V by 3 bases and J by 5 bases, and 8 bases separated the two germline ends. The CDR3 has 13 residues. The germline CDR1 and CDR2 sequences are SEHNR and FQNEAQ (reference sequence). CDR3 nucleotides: TGTGCCAGCAGCTTGATGCAGGATCAGCCCCAGCATTTT. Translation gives CASSLMQDQPQHF.

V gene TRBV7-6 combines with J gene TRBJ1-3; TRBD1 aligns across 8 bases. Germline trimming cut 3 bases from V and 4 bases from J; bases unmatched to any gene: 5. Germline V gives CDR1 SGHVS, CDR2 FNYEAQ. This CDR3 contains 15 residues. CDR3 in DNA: TGTGCCAGCAGCTTGACACAGGGGGAAGGAAACACCATATATTTT. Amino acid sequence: CASSLTQGEGNTIYF.

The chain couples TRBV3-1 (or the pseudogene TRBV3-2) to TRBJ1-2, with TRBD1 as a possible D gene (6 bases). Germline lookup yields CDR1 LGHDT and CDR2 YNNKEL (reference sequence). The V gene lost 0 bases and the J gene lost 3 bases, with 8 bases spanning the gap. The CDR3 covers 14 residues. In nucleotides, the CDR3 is TGTGCCAGCAGCCAAGAAGGGGGGGACTATGGCTACACCTTC. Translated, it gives CASSQEGGDYGYTF.

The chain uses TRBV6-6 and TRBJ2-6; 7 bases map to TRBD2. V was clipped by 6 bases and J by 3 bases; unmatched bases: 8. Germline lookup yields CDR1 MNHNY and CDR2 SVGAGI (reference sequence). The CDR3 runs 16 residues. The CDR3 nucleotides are TGTGCCAGCAGCCACCTTCGGGGGGATGGGGCCAACGTCCTGACTTTC. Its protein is CASSHLRGDGANVLTF.

CDR3 DNA: TGTGCCAGCAGCTTGGTAGCGGGAGGGCCGTCGAATGAGCAGTTCTTC. This gives the protein CASSLVAGGPSNEQFF. The V gene is TRBV7-3, the J gene TRBJ2-1; 11 positions agree with TRBD2. This CDR3 comprises 16 residues. Germline assignment: CDR1 SGHTA and CDR2 FQGTGA. The J segment lost 7 bases and the V segment lost 3 bases, leaving 8 bases of the junction unmatched.

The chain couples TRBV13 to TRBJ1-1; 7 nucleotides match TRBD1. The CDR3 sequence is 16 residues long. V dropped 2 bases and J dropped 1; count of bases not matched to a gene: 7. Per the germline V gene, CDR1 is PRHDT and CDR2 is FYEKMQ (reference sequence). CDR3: CASSLTYRGPNTEAFF. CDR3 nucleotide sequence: TGTGCCAGCAGCTTAACATACAGGGGACCGAACACTGAAGCTTTCTTT.

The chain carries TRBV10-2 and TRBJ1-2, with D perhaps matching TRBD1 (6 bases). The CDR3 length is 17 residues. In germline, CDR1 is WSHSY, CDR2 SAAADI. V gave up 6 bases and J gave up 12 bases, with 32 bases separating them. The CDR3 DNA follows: TGCGCCAGCAGGGGGACACTCCCGTCGGAGTCCCACACCCGCAACACCTTC. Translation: CASRGTLPSESHTRNTF.

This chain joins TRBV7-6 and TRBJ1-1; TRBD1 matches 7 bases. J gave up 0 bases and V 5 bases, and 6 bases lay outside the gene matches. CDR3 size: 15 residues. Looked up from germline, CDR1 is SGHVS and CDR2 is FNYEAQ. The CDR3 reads CASSLRTGMNTEAFF. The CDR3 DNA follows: TGTGCCAGCAGCCTTCGGACAGGCATGAACACTGAAGCTTTCTTT.

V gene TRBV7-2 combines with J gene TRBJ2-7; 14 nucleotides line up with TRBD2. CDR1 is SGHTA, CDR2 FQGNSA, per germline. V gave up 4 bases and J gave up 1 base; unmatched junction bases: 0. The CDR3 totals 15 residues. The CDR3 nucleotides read TGTGCCAGCAGCTGGACTAGCGGGGGGTCCTACGAGCAGTACTTC. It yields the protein CASSWTSGGSYEQYF.

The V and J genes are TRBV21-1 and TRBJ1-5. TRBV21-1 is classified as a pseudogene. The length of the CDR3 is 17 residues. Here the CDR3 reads CASSRGGTVGSNQPQHF. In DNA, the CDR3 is TGTGCCAGCAGCAGAGGCGGGACGGTCGGGAGCAATCAGCCCCAGCATTTT.

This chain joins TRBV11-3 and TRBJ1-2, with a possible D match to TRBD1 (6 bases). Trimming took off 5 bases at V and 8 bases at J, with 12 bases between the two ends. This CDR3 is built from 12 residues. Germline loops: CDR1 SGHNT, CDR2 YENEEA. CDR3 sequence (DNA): TGTGCCAGCAGCCCAATTGGGGGCGGCTACACCTTC. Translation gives CASSPIGGGYTF.

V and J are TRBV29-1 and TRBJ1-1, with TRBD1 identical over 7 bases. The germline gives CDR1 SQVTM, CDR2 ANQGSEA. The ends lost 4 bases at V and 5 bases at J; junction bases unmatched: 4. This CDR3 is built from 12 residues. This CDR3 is CSVGGGATEAFF. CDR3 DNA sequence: TGCAGCGTTGGAGGGGGCGCGACTGAAGCTTTCTTT.

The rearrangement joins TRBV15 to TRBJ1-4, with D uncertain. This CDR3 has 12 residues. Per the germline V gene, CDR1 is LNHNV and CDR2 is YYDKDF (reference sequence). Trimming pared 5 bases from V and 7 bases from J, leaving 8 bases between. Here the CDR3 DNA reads TGTGCCACCAGCGGAGCGGGTGAAAAACTGTTTTTT. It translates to CATSGAGEKLFF.

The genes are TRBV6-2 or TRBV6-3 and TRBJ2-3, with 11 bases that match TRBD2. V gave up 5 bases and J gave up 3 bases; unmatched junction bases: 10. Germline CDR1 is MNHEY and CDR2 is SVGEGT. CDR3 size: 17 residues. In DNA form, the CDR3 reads TGTGCCAGCAGTGATGACCTAGCGGGAGGTTGGACAGATACGCAGTATTTT. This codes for CASSDDLAGGWTDTQYF.

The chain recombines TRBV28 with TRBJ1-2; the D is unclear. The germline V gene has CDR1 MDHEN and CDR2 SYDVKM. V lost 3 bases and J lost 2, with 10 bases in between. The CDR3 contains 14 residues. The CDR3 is CASSFQLPNYGYTF. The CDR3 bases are TGTGCCAGCAGTTTTCAGTTGCCGAACTATGGCTACACCTTC.

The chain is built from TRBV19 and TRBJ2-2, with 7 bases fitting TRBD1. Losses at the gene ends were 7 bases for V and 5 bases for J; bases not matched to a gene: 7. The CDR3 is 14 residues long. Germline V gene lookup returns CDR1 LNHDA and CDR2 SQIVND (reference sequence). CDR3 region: CASKLTGRTGELFF. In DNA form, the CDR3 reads TGTGCCAGTAAATTGACAGGGCGGACCGGGGAGCTGTTTTTT.

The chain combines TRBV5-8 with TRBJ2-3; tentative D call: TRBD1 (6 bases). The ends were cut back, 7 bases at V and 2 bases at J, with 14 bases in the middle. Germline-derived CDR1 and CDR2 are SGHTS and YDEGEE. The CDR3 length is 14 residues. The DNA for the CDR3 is TGTGCCAGCCAACAGGGAAGTGACACAGATACGCAGTATTTT. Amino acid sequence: CASQQGSDTDTQYF.

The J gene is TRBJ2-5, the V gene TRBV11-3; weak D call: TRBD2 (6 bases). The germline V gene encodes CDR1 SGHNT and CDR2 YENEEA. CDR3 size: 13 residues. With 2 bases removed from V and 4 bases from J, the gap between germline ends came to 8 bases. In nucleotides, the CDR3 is TGTGCCAGCAGCTTAATGGGGGGAGAGACCCAGTACTTC. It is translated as CASSLMGGETQYF. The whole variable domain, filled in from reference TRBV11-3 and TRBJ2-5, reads EAGVVQSPRYKIIEKKQPVAFWCNPISGHNTLYWYLQNLGQGPELLIRYENEEAVDDSQLPKDRFSAERLKGVDSTLKIQPAELGDSAVYLCASSLMGGETQYFGPGTRLLVL.

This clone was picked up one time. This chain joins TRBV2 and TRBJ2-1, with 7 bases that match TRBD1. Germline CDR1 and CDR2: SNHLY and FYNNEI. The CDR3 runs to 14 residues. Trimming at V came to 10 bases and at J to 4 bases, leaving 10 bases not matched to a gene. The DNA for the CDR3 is TGTGCCACCTCAATGACAGGGCCTTACAATGAGCAGTTCTTC. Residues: CATSMTGPYNEQFF.

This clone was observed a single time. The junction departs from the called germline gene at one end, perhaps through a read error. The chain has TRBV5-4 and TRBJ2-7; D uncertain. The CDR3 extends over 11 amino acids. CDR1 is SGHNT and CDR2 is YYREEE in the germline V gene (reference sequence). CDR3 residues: CASSSYYEQYF. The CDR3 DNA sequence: TGTGCCAGCAGCTCCTACTACGAACAGTACTTC.

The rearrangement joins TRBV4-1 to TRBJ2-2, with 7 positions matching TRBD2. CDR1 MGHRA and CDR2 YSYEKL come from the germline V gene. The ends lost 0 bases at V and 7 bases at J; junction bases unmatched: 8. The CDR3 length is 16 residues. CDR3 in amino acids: CASSQEPASGGGELFF. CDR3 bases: TGCGCCAGCAGCCAAGAACCGGCTAGCGGCGGCGGGGAGCTGTTTTTT.